This TCR beta chain was recovered during a study of blood T cell repertoires in COVID-19. Per germline, CDR1 LGHDT and CDR2 YNNKEL (reference sequence). Trimming at V came to 2 bases and at J to 9 bases, leaving 7 bases not matched to a gene. The CDR3 has 15 amino acids. Generated by immunoSEQ multiplex PCR, the TCRdb table keeps only in-frame clones and is missing some. Among roughly 200,000 clones, more than 75% were seen once, and the ten largest hold 5.9%. The clonotype comes from an elderly man with acute or convalescent COVID-19. The genes are TRBV3-1 (or the pseudogene TRBV3-2) and TRBJ2-1; the match to TRBD2 covers 10 bases. Specimen: peripheral blood. The CDR3 DNA sequence: TGTGCCAGCAGCCAAAGGACTAGCGGCACTGGTGAGCAGTTCTTC. This gives the protein CASSQRTSGTGEQFF.